This TCR beta chain was found in a study of regulatory T cells in long-lasting Graves disease. Arm-PCR of CDR3 regions and iRepertoire HTBI primers were the basis on which TCR beta libraries were built. TCRdb recomputed calls from the multiplex PCR reads with MiXCR, one row per CDR3 protein. The data contain some 600,000 distinct CDR3 sequences, roughly a sixth of them singletons. This clonotype turned up a few times. The germline V gene has CDR1 SGHVT and CDR2 SQSDAQ. The CDR3 is made up of 18 amino acids. V shed 7 bases and J 4 bases; nucleotides not matched to a gene: 16. Time point given: newly diagnosed GD, antithyroid drugs for less than 3 months. The TCR library was made from RNA extracted from PBMCs. The sample also formed part of further work on T cells in Graves' hyperthyroidism and ophthalmopathy. As that study records: First-round RT-PCR with HTBI primers amplified the TCR CDR3 region.

The sample in question was peripheral blood mononuclear cells (PBMCs), obtained at new diagnosis, from a patient treated with antithyroid drugs. The sequence was obtained from a man aged 18 to 29 with Graves disease. This chain connects TRBV7-4 to TRBJ2-7, with TRBD2 identical over 13 bases. CDR3 sequence reads: CASNRGLAGENRAYEQYF. The CDR3 DNA is TGTGCCAGCAACAGAGGACTAGCGGGAGAGAATAGGGCTTACGAGCAGTACTTC.